One and the same sample provided the 26 T cell receptor beta chains below, sequenced in a study of T cells in Graves' hyperthyroidism and ophthalmopathy. Using RNA transcripts as the source, TCR beta CDR3 regions were amplified. During a first-round RT-PCR of the TCR CDR3, the HTBI primer set was used. One entry per CDR3 protein, called by TCRdb with MiXCR from the multiplex PCR reads. The table shows roughly 180,000 distinct CDR3 sequences, with about 18% occurring only once. Sequencing was performed on blood. These receptors came from a woman in her forties or fifties with Graves' hyperthyroidism.

This clonotype was detected ten times or more. The chain links TRBV20-1 to TRBJ1-6; unclear D gene. The V end was cut by 1 base, the J end by 11 bases, with 9 bases between. Germline lookup yields CDR1 DFQATT and CDR2 SNEGSKA (reference sequence). This CDR3 spans 12 amino acids. The CDR3 loop is CSARGLSPPLHF. CDR3 bases: TGCAGTGCTAGAGGACTTTCCCCACCCCTCCACTTT.

At least ten counts were recorded for this clonotype. V is TRBV7-9 and J is TRBJ2-1, with D unclear. This CDR3 is 12 amino acids long. Trimming took 5 bases from V and 3 from J, leaving 5 bases between them. Germline V lookup: CDR1 SEHNR, CDR2 FQNEAQ (reference sequence). CDR3 DNA: TGTGCCAGCAGCGAGCACTACAATGAGCAGTTCTTC. Amino acids: CASSEHYNEQFF.

The J gene is TRBJ2-5, the V gene TRBV6-1; 12 positions match TRBD2. The CDR3 runs to 14 residues. V shed 7 bases and J 4 bases; nucleotides not matched to a gene: 4. CDR1 and CDR2 from the germline V gene are MNHNS and SASEGT. The CDR3 DNA is TGTGCCAGCAAACTAGCGGGAGGAGTAGAGACCCAGTACTTC. This gives the protein CASKLAGGVETQYF.

This clonotype occurred many times. The chain combines TRBV9 with TRBJ1-6; no clear D. The CDR3 length is 15 residues. The germline V gene encodes CDR1 SGDLS and CDR2 YYNGEE. V gave up 3 bases and J gave up 7 bases, with 14 bases separating them. CDR3 DNA sequence: TGTGCCAGCAGCGCGGTTGGGGTGGGGAATTCACCCCTCCACTTT. It encodes CASSAVGVGNSPLHF.

This clonotype was counted ten times or more. The gene calls are TRBV18 and TRBJ1-5; 8 bases are a match to TRBD1. CDR1 and CDR2 (germline): KGHSH, LQKENI. J was trimmed by 2 bases and V by 4 bases; bases with no gene match: 4. The length of the CDR3 is 15 residues. CDR3 coding DNA: TGTGCCAGCTCACAACAGGGGGATCGCAATCAGCCCCAGCATTTT. Its protein product is CASSQQGDRNQPQHF.

This clonotype was detected ten times or more. The chain employs TRBV6-6 and TRBJ2-1; TRBD2 matches 12 bases. With V trimmed by 0 bases and J by 5 bases, 5 bases remained unmatched. Germline CDR1 MNHNY, CDR2 SVGAGI (reference sequence). The CDR3 length is 17 residues. CDR3 in DNA: TGTGCCAGCAGTTACTCTCTAGCGGGGGGGATACACAATGAGCAGTTCTTC. Its translation is CASSYSLAGGIHNEQFF.

This clonotype appeared many times. V is TRBV29-1 and J is TRBJ2-1; D gene unclear. CDR3 length equals 11 residues. The germline gives CDR1 SQVTM, CDR2 ANQGSEA. Trimming took 7 bases from V and 9 from J, leaving 13 bases between them. In DNA form, the CDR3 reads TGCAGCGAAACCATGGGTATTGAGCAGTTCTTC. This translates into CSETMGIEQFF.

This clonotype was seen at least ten times. The V and J genes are TRBV5-1 and TRBJ2-5, with TRBD1 identical over 8 bases. Germline CDR1 is SGHRS and CDR2 is YFSETQ. V lost 5 bases and J lost 5; bases outside the gene matches: 11. The CDR3 spans 15 residues. The CDR3 here is CASSPGTGRGETQYF. The CDR3 DNA reads TGCGCCAGCAGTCCCGGGACAGGCCGTGGGGAGACCCAGTACTTC.

This clonotype was observed at least ten times. The V and J genes are TRBV7-9 and TRBJ2-3, with TRBD2 matching over 9 bases. Germline V gene data show CDR1 as SEHNR and CDR2 as FQNEAQ (reference sequence). The CDR3 length is 18 residues. Trimming took 4 bases from V and 2 from J; bases not matched to a gene: 13. Here the CDR3 reads CASSSQRGASLDTDTQYF. The CDR3 DNA follows: TGTGCCAGCAGCTCTCAGCGGGGGGCTTCTTTAGACACAGATACGCAGTATTTT.

This clonotype was recorded many times. The J gene is TRBJ2-1, the V gene TRBV7-6, with 8 bases matching TRBD1. The trim removed 2 bases at V and 3 bases at J, leaving 3 bases unmatched. Looked up from germline, CDR1 is SGHVS and CDR2 is FNYEAQ. The CDR3 runs 15 residues. CDR3 coding DNA: TGTGCCAGCAGCTTAACAGGGGGGAACTACAATGAGCAGTTCTTC. Translation gives CASSLTGGNYNEQFF. The whole variable domain, filled in from reference TRBV7-6 and TRBJ2-1, reads GAGVSQSPRYKVTKRGQDVALRCDPISGHVSLYWYRQALGQGPEFLTYFNYEAQQDKSGLPNDRFSAERPEGSISTLTIQRTEQRDSAMYRCASSLTGGNYNEQFFGPGTRLTVL.

This clonotype has a count of ten or more. The chain uses TRBV6-1 and TRBJ2-3; 9 bases line up with TRBD1. V gave up 8 bases and J gave up 4 bases; unmatched junction bases: 7. Looked up from germline, CDR1 is MNHNS and CDR2 is SASEGT. The CDR3 has 14 residues. The CDR3 loop reads CASGRDRAADTQYF. The CDR3 coding sequence is TGTGCCAGCGGCCGGGACAGGGCTGCAGATACGCAGTATTTT.

This clonotype appeared many times. The chain carries TRBV2 and TRBJ2-1; 13 bases line up with TRBD2. Germline V gene data show CDR1 as SNHLY and CDR2 as FYNNEI. V dropped 6 bases and J dropped 4; count of bases not matched to a gene: 6. CDR3 size: 16 residues. The CDR3 here is CASRPGLAGVYNEQFF. The CDR3 bases are TGTGCCAGCAGACCCGGACTAGCGGGGGTTTACAATGAGCAGTTCTTC. The full variable domain, completed using reference TRBV2 and TRBJ2-1, is EPEVTQTPSHQVTQMGQEVILRCVPISNHLYFYWYRQILGQKVEFLVSFYNNEISEKSEIFDDQFSVERPDGSNFTLKIRSTKLEDSAMYFCASRPGLAGVYNEQFFGPGTRLTVL.

In DNA, the CDR3 is TGTGCCAGCAGCAATTCGCGGGGCCCGGGTCAGTTGGGAGAGACCCAGTACTTC. This gives the protein CASSNSRGPGQLGETQYF. The V gene is TRBV7-3, the J gene TRBJ2-5; a possible D gene is TRBD2 (6 bases). Trimming removed 5 bases from V and 4 bases from J, with 26 bases in between. The CDR3 is 18 residues long. CDR1 and CDR2 (germline): SGHTA, FQGTGA.

The J gene is TRBJ2-7, the V gene TRBV20-1, with D tentatively TRBD1 (5 bases). The germline CDR1 and CDR2 sequences are DFQATT and SNEGSKA (reference sequence). CDR3 length equals 16 residues. Trimming left V 6 bases short and J 0 bases short, with 21 bases between. The CDR3 region has the DNA TGCAGTGCCATAGCCCCCCAGGGTCGCCTCTCCTACGAGCAGTACTTC. Its translation is CSAIAPQGRLSYEQYF.

Ten or more counts support this clonotype. The V call is TRBV18, the J call TRBJ1-5, with 8 bases that match TRBD1. CDR1 is KGHSH and CDR2 is LQKENI in the germline V gene. The CDR3 sequence is 14 residues long. V dropped 6 bases and J dropped 2; count of bases not matched to a gene: 3. CDR3 sequence: CASSQDRGNQPQHF. The CDR3 nucleotides read TGTGCCAGCTCCCAGGACAGGGGCAATCAGCCCCAGCATTTT.

This clonotype came up many times. V usage is TRBV6-1 and J usage is TRBJ2-1; 10 bases map to TRBD1. The junction had 11 bases not matched to a gene; V was cut back by 8 bases and J by 7 bases. The CDR3 sequence is 15 residues long. Germline values: CDR1 MNHNS, CDR2 SASEGT. As DNA, the CDR3 is TGTGCCAGCGACCCCGGGACAGGGGTATGGAATGAGCAGTTCTTC. It specifies CASDPGTGVWNEQFF.

The rearrangement links TRBV5-4 to TRBJ2-7; D is possibly TRBD1 or TRBD2 (5 bases each). CDR3 length: 14 amino acids. Germline CDR1 and CDR2: SGHNT and YYREEE (reference sequence). V gave up 4 bases and J gave up 3 bases, with 14 bases separating them. The CDR3 spells CASSARDLGYEQYF. DNA of the CDR3: TGTGCCAGCAGCGCTCGGGACCTAGGCTACGAGCAGTACTTC.

This clonotype was recorded at least ten times. The chain combines TRBV28 with TRBJ1-1, with D perhaps matching TRBD1 (6 bases). V was cut by 5 bases and J by 10 bases, with 17 bases left in between. This CDR3 is built from 13 residues. The germline V gene has CDR1 MDHEN and CDR2 SYDVKM. CDR3 region: CASSLLTGKGAFF. The CDR3 DNA follows: TGTGCCAGCAGTCTTCTCACAGGGAAGGGAGCTTTCTTT.

Many counts were recorded for this clonotype. The CDR3, as DNA: TGTGCCAGCAGTTTCTCCAGGGGACAGGCACCCCTCCACTTT. Amino acid sequence: CASSFSRGQAPLHF. V and J are TRBV6-1 and TRBJ1-6; 8 bases are shared with TRBD1. The trim removed 5 bases at V and 11 bases at J, leaving 8 bases unmatched. CDR1 and CDR2 from the germline V gene are MNHNS and SASEGT. The CDR3 totals 14 residues.

This clonotype has ten or more counts. V gene TRBV28 combines with J gene TRBJ1-2; maybe TRBD1 (5 bases). The CDR3 is 14 residues long. Trimming removed 4 bases at V and 3 bases at J, with 12 bases between. The germline CDR1 and CDR2 sequences are MDHEN and SYDVKM. This chain's CDR3 is CASSSSGYDYGYTF. CDR3 coding DNA: TGTGCCAGCAGTTCATCAGGGTATGACTATGGCTACACCTTC.

This clonotype was observed many times. V and J are TRBV2 and TRBJ1-4, with D unclear. Between the trimmed V and J ends, which lost 9 bases and 8 bases, there was a span of 13 bases. The CDR3 is made up of 12 amino acids. The V gene's germline CDR1 is SNHLY and CDR2 FYNNEI. Written as DNA, the CDR3 is TGTGCCAGTCGACGTTTAGGCGAAAAACTGTTTTTT. This codes for CASRRLGEKLFF.

This clonotype was seen ten or more times. The V call is TRBV6-5, the J call TRBJ2-7, with D tentatively TRBD2 (6 bases). Trimming pared 4 bases from V and 7 bases from J, leaving 17 bases between. CDR1 is MNHEY and CDR2 is SVGAGI in the germline V gene. The CDR3 extends over 14 amino acids. CDR3 in amino acids: CASSSRLGTIEQYF. Here the CDR3 DNA reads TGTGCCAGCAGTTCTCGACTAGGGACCATAGAGCAGTACTTC.

This clonotype was found many times. This chain uses TRBV20-1 with TRBJ2-2; D is perhaps TRBD1 or TRBD2 (5 bases each). Trimming removed 5 bases at V and 7 bases at J, with 17 bases between. CDR1 is DFQATT and CDR2 is SNEGSKA in the germline V gene (reference sequence). CDR3 length equals 14 residues. CDR3 nucleotide sequence: TGCAGTGCTCACCGGGACGGTAGGGGCGGGGAGCTGTTTTTT. Translating gives CSAHRDGRGGELFF.

V and J are TRBV7-6 and TRBJ1-2, with no clear D. Trimming shortened V by 6 bases and J by 7 bases, and 18 bases separated the two germline ends. The germline V gene has CDR1 SGHVS and CDR2 FNYEAQ. The CDR3 length is 14 residues. CDR3 in DNA: TGTGCCAGCAGGTCCCCGGGTCGAGAGGGTGGCTACACCTTC. Its protein product is CASRSPGREGGYTF.

In this sample, this clonotype turned up many times. The rearrangement uses TRBV29-1 and TRBJ2-7; D ambiguous. Germline V gene data show CDR1 as SQVTM and CDR2 as ANQGSEA. The CDR3 is made up of 13 amino acids. Trimming took off 6 bases at V and 5 bases at J, with 17 bases between the two ends. DNA for the CDR3: TGCAGCGTCGCAGGCCCCCCTTTGAACGAGCAGTACTTC. Translation: CSVAGPPLNEQYF.

This clonotype showed up many times. CDR3 amino acids: CASSPSVDSHSYEQYF. CDR3 sequence (DNA): TGCGCCAGCAGCCCGTCGGTCGACAGCCACTCCTACGAGCAGTACTTC. The chain couples TRBV5-1 to TRBJ2-7; D is possibly TRBD1 (5 bases). V was clipped by 4 bases and J by 0 bases, with 17 bases between them. CDR3 length: 16 residues. Germline CDR1 and CDR2: SGHRS and YFSETQ.